The rows below give T cell receptor beta chains drawn from one sample of a study of T-cell reconstitution after alpha-beta-depleted transplantation in children. TCRdb reprocessed the PCR reads via MiXCR and lists one record per CDR3 protein. In the table there are about 830,000 distinct CDR3 sequences, roughly 15% of which are singletons. The specimen comprised PBMCs, mostly from graft donor cells, sampled 360 days after TCRalphabeta/CD19-depleted stem cell transplant. The receptors come from a male patient under 18 who had a stem cell transplant for acute lymphoblastic leukemia, so the T cells may come from the graft donor. Each CDR3 is given with its conserved first and last residue. Fields, in order: clone size, D gene, J gene, V gene, CDR3 protein, CDR3 DNA. D genes are given only for firm matches. Clone size is shown for a subset of rows, as once, few, many or a class of expanded clone.

- | - | TRBJ2-1 | TRBV19 | CASSSSGAGRNEQFF | TGTGCCAGTAGCTCCTCCGGGGCCGGTCGCAATGAGCAGTTCTTC
many | - | TRBJ1-5 | TRBV6-5 | CASSYRSNQPQHF | TGTGCCAGCAGTTACCGCAGCAATCAGCCCCAGCATTTT
- | - | TRBJ2-1 | TRBV9 | CASSVAGGHINEQFF | TGTGCCAGCAGCGTAGCTGGGGGACACATCAATGAGCAGTTCTTC
few | - | TRBJ2-7 | TRBV12-3/TRBV12-4 | CASSLAGMGEQYF | TGTGCCAGCAGCCTGGCGGGAATGGGCGAGCAGTACTTC
once | - | TRBJ2-1 | TRBV2 | CASWKGNSYNEQFF | TGTGCCAGCTGGAAGGGAAACTCCTACAATGAGCAGTTCTTC
few | - | TRBJ2-6 | TRBV29-1 | CSVEDPIPGSGANVLTF | TGCAGCGTTGAAGATCCGATACCAGGCTCTGGGGCCAACGTCCTGACTTTC
- | - | TRBJ2-6 | TRBV3-1 | CASSQDLRSSGANVLTF | TGTGCCAGCAGCCAAGATCTTAGGTCTTCTGGGGCCAACGTCCTGACTTTC
few | - | TRBJ1-1 | TRBV6-1 | CASSPQRKNTEAFF | TGTGCCAGCAGTCCCCAAAGGAAGAACACTGAAGCTTTCTTT
- | - | TRBJ2-7 | TRBV4-1 | CASSQPGRTTYEQYF | TGCGCCAGCAGCCAACCCGGCAGAACCACCTACGAGCAGTACTTC
- | - | TRBJ2-7 | TRBV12-3/TRBV12-4 | CASSGFRGGVSYEQYF | TGTGCCAGCAGTGGTTTCAGGGGAGGGGTTTCCTACGAGCAGTACTTC
many | TRBD2 | TRBJ2-5 | TRBV18 | CASSPSGGETQYF | TGCGCCAGCAGCCCGAGCGGGGGAGAGACCCAGTACTTC
- | TRBD2 | TRBJ2-1 | TRBV11-1 | CASSLVLGLAGGSSRNEQFF | TGTGCCAGCAGCTTAGTTTTGGGACTAGCGGGAGGTTCGTCCCGCAATGAGCAGTTCTTC
- | - | TRBJ2-7 | TRBV6-2/TRBV6-3 | CASSYSREGHYETMPYEQYF | TGTGCCAGCAGTTACTCGAGGGAAGGGCACTACGAAACGATGCCCTACGAGCAGTACTTC
few | - | TRBJ1-1 | TRBV27 | CASSTGIKGRGTEAFF | TGTGCCAGCAGCACCGGGATTAAGGGGAGAGGAACTGAAGCTTTCTTT
few | TRBD1 | TRBJ2-4 | TRBV5-5 | CASSLGDRGVQYF | TGTGCCAGCAGCTTGGGGGACAGGGGGGTTCAGTACTTC
few | - | TRBJ2-7 | TRBV9 | CASSPLGGGGHEQYF | TGTGCCAGCAGCCCTCTCGGGGGAGGGGGTCACGAGCAGTACTTC
- | TRBD2 | TRBJ2-6 | TRBV2 | CASSVRGLAGTGANVLTF | TGTGCCAGCAGTGTGAGGGGACTAGCGGGAACTGGGGCCAACGTCCTGACTTTC
many | - | TRBJ2-5 | TRBV5-1 | CASSLAEADRETQYF | TGCGCCAGCAGCTTGGCCGAGGCGGACCGGGAGACCCAGTACTTC
once | TRBD2 | TRBJ2-1 | TRBV9 | CASSVSGRANEQFF | TGTGCCAGCAGCGTTAGCGGGAGGGCCAATGAGCAGTTCTTC
many | - | TRBJ2-1 | TRBV12-3/TRBV12-4 | CASSGLAREYEQFF | TGTGCCAGCAGCGGGCTAGCGAGGGAGTATGAGCAGTTCTTC
few | - | TRBJ2-7 | TRBV7-2 | CASSLATGPSYEQYF | TGTGCCAGCAGCTTAGCGACGGGCCCATCCTACGAGCAGTACTTC
- | - | TRBJ2-3 | TRBV5-5 | CASSSDPHTDTQYF | TGTGCCAGCAGCTCCGATCCCCACACAGATACGCAGTATTTT
many | TRBD2 | TRBJ2-7 | TRBV20-1 | CSATGLAPFLSSYEQYF | TGCAGTGCCACGGGACTAGCGCCTTTCCTGAGCTCCTACGAGCAGTACTTC
many | - | TRBJ2-1 | TRBV29-1 | CSVEVGGPYNEQFF | TGCAGCGTTGAAGTGGGGGGGCCCTACAATGAGCAGTTCTTC
few | TRBD2 | TRBJ2-1 | TRBV10-3 | CAISEWGTSGDNEQFF | TGTGCCATCAGTGAATGGGGGACTAGCGGCGACAATGAGCAGTTCTTC
- | - | TRBJ2-7 | TRBV9 | CASSVRLGGEQYF | TGTGCCAGCAGCGTACGCCTGGGGGGCGAGCAGTACTTC
many | - | TRBJ2-7 | TRBV4-1 | CASSFQTDYEQYF | TGCGCCAGCAGCTTTCAGACTGACTACGAGCAGTACTTC
- | - | TRBJ1-1 | TRBV11-3 | CASSLRWRAEAFF | TGTGCCAGCAGCTTACGATGGAGGGCTGAAGCTTTCTTT
few | - | TRBJ2-3 | TRBV5-1 | CASSLLVDTQYF | TGCGCCAGCAGCTTGCTTGTGGATACGCAGTATTTT
- | - | TRBJ1-5 | TRBV6-1 | CASSWDRNQPQHF | TGTGCCAGCAGCTGGGACCGCAATCAGCCCCAGCATTTT
few | - | TRBJ2-5 | TRBV12-5 | CASGLVRGGGGETQYF | TGTGCTAGTGGTTTGGTACGAGGTGGGGGTGGGGAGACCCAGTACTTC
- | - | TRBJ2-7 | TRBV7-9 | CASSGSETYEQYF | TGTGCCAGCAGCGGTAGCGAGACTTACGAGCAGTACTTC
- | TRBD2 | TRBJ2-1 | TRBV20-1 | CSAPRTSGYNEQFF | TGCAGTGCTCCGAGGACTAGCGGCTACAATGAGCAGTTCTTC
once | - | TRBJ2-5 | TRBV7-7 | CASSPLMHRVETQYF | TGTGCCAGCAGCCCCCTAATGCACCGAGTGGAGACCCAGTACTTC
few | TRBD2 | TRBJ2-3 | TRBV4-1 | CASSHPRLALTDTQYF | TGCGCCAGCAGCCATCCCCGACTAGCGCTCACAGATACGCAGTATTTT
- | - | TRBJ2-5 | TRBV3-1 | CTICFGSLYGTGNQETQYF | TGTACCATCTGTTTTGGATCTCTGTACGGCACAGGGAACCAAGAGACCCAGTACTTC
few | - | TRBJ2-5 | TRBV5-1 | CASSLAHRKETQYF | TGCGCCAGCAGCTTGGCCCACAGGAAAGAGACCCAGTACTTC
few | - | TRBJ1-5 | TRBV6-1 | CASSERGPLNPAHF | TGTGCCAGCAGTGAAAGGGGCCCCCTGAATCCAGCGCATTTT
- | TRBD2 | TRBJ2-5 | TRBV20-1 | CSARAHGTRGRQETQYF | TGCAGTGCTAGAGCCCACGGGACTAGGGGACGCCAAGAGACCCAGTACTTC
- | - | TRBJ2-1 | TRBV4-1 | CASGSVTLVPYNEQFF | TGCGCCAGCGGGTCCGTGACCCTGGTCCCCTACAATGAGCAGTTCTTC
few | - | TRBJ1-3 | TRBV6-5 | CASSYSKTNSGNTIYF | TGTGCCAGCAGTTACTCGAAGACAAACTCTGGAAACACCATATATTTT
- | TRBD1 | TRBJ1-5 | TRBV12-3/TRBV12-4 | CASSTTGTNQPQHF | TGTGCCAGCAGCACGACAGGGACCAATCAGCCCCAGCATTTT
many | - | TRBJ2-1 | TRBV7-9 | CASSWAGYEQFF | TGTGCCAGCAGCTGGGCGGGGTATGAGCAGTTCTTC
- | TRBD1 | TRBJ1-5 | TRBV4-1 | CASSHLTGKNNQPQHF | TGCGCCAGCAGCCACCTGACAGGGAAAAACAATCAGCCCCAGCATTTT
- | - | TRBJ2-7 | TRBV12-3/TRBV12-4 | CASSPAGLPYEQYF | TGTGCCAGCAGTCCCGCCGGGCTCCCCTACGAGCAGTACTTC
- | - | TRBJ2-7 | TRBV4-1 | CASSQDEGVLDGYEQYF | TGCGCCAGCAGCCAAGATGAGGGGGTGCTTGATGGGTACGAGCAGTACTTC
few | - | TRBJ2-7 | TRBV2 | CASREGDSLSYEQYF | TGTGCCAGCAGGGAGGGGGACTCCCTCTCCTACGAGCAGTACTTC
- | TRBD1 | TRBJ2-4 | TRBV28 | CASSSPGQGRENIQYF | TGTGCCAGCAGTTCACCGGGACAGGGAAGGGAAAACATTCAGTACTTC
- | TRBD1 | TRBJ1-5 | TRBV12-3/TRBV12-4 | CASSSNRGQKGNQPQHF | TGTGCCAGCAGTTCGAACAGGGGGCAGAAGGGCAATCAGCCCCAGCATTTT
many | TRBD1 | TRBJ1-5 | TRBV12-3/TRBV12-4 | CASSQGQGRQPQHF | TGTGCCAGCAGCCAGGGACAGGGCCGTCAGCCCCAGCATTTT
few | - | TRBJ2-7 | TRBV11-2 | CASSLTRDFYEQYF | TGTGCCAGCAGCTTGACGCGGGATTTCTACGAGCAGTACTTC
few | - | TRBJ1-1 | TRBV10-3 | CAISPQGRTEAFF | TGTGCCATCAGTCCACAGGGACGAACTGAAGCTTTCTTT
few | TRBD2 | TRBJ2-1 | TRBV11-2 | CASSLTGGQFF | TGTGCCAGCAGCTTAACGGGAGGGCAGTTCTTC
few | TRBD2 | TRBJ2-1 | TRBV6-2/TRBV6-3 | CASSTRTSGRAFTRDEQFF | TGTGCCAGCAGTACCCGGACTAGCGGGAGGGCCTTTACCCGTGATGAGCAGTTCTTC
few | - | TRBJ1-5 | TRBV9 | CASSVADSNQPQHF | TGTGCCAGCAGCGTAGCTGACAGCAATCAGCCCCAGCATTTT